Below, one T cell receptor (beta chain) is given with its context. Per the germline V gene, CDR1 is SQVTM and CDR2 is ANQGSEA. This CDR3 contains 15 residues. The germline V and J ends were trimmed by 2 bases and 4 bases, with 12 bases remaining between them. The data originate from a study of cytomegalovirus exposure and HLA in healthy donors. A multiplex PCR was run with 60 Vbeta primers and 13 Jbeta primers. Assay used: immunoSEQ multiplex PCR; TCRdb lists only in-frame clones, some missing. The sample shows 160,000 or so clones, 60% to 80% of them seen only once. The sequencing sample was made of PBMCs. The TCR comes from a male donor in good health and CMV-seronegative. The chain recombines TRBV29-1 with TRBJ2-6, with D possibly matching TRBD1 (6 bases). DNA for the CDR3: TGCAGCGTTGAATCCCAGGGGTTAGGGGCCAACGTCCTGACTTTC. This translates into CSVESQGLGANVLTF.